This T cell receptor (beta chain) was captured in a study of blood T cells in healthy people across ages. Study results and caveats: CMV infection status of these donors was not known.

V shed 5 bases and J shed 5 bases, with 19 bases lying between them. The germline CDR1 and CDR2 sequences are SGHRS and YFSETQ. This CDR3 is 15 amino acids long. This clonotype was counted only a few times. The antigen is not known. It was with a sample-barcoded 5' primer and a J-beta primer mix that a second PCR of roughly 7 to 11 cycles was run. A single record per CDR3 protein comes from TCRdb applying MiXCR to the 5' RACE reads. This sample carries hundreds of thousands of distinct CDR3 sequences, roughly 50% of them seen once, and the ten largest clones take about two fifths. The sequencing sample was made of blood. The TCR sequence derives from a man older than 75 in good health. The chain couples TRBV5-1 to TRBJ2-5; maybe TRBD2 (7 bases). CDR3 nucleotides: TGCGCCAGCAGACCCGGACGGGGGGCAACGGAGACCCAGTACTTC. Translating it yields CASRPGRGATETQYF.